Reported below is one TCR beta chain. The CDR3 consists of 16 residues. The V and J ends lost 6 bases and 0 bases, in that order; junction bases with no gene match: 8. The germline V gene encodes CDR1 MNHEY and CDR2 SMNVEV (reference sequence). Assay: immunoSEQ multiplex PCR; the TCRdb copy retains only in-frame clones and omits some. In the table there are roughly 500,000 clones, roughly four fifths of which are singletons. The sample comes from a study of shared clonotypes between healthy human individuals. The chain couples TRBV27 to TRBJ2-3, with 8 bases aligning to TRBD2. The sequenced material came from PBMCs. The receptor was isolated from a middle-aged woman in good health. Some clones in this sample may be carry-over from other donors' samples. This CDR3 reads CASSAIPSGSTDTQYF. The CDR3 DNA sequence: TGTGCCAGCAGCGCGATCCCTAGCGGGAGCACAGATACGCAGTATTTT.